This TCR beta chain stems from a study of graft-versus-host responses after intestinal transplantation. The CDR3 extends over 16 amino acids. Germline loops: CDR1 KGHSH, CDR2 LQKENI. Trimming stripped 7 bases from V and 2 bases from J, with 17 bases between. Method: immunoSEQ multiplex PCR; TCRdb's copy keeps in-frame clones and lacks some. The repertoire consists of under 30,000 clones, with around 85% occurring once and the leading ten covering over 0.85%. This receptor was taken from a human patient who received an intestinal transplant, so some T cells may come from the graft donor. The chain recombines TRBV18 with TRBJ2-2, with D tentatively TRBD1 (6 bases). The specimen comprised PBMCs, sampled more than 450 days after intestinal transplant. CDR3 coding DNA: TGTGCCAGCTTATCCCCGGGACACCTAAACACCGGGGAGCTGTTTTTT. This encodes CASLSPGHLNTGELFF.